Listed here are 21 T cell receptor beta chains from one sample, sequenced in a study of early T cells in non-severe SARS-CoV-2 infection. Via MiXCR, TCRdb re-called the 5' RACE reads, giving one row per CDR3 protein. Seen here are roughly 20,000 distinct CDR3 sequences, 3% to 4% observed once, and the top ten hold around 5.5%. Sequencing was done on a sample of whole blood. These TCRs come from an adult who was a healthcare worker with PCR-confirmed SARS-CoV-2 infection or an uninfected control (not recorded which).

This clonotype has a count of ten or more. This chain links TRBV12-3 or TRBV12-4 with TRBJ2-3; weak D call: TRBD2 (5 bases). The CDR3 has 15 amino acids. With 3 bases removed from V and 2 bases from J, the gap between germline ends came to 12 bases. The CDR3 bases are TGTGCCAGCAGTTTGGTTAGCGCCGACACAGATACGCAGTATTTT. Translating gives CASSLVSADTDTQYF.

This clonotype was picked up many times. The rearrangement links TRBV6-6 to TRBJ2-1; D is uncertain. Germline lookup yields CDR1 MNHNY and CDR2 SVGAGI (reference sequence). The germline V and J ends were trimmed by 0 bases and 2 bases, with 14 bases remaining between them. The CDR3 sequence is 17 residues long. CDR3 protein: CASSYSGFSGAYNEQFF. For the CDR3, the DNA is TGTGCCAGCAGTTACTCGGGCTTCTCCGGTGCCTACAATGAGCAGTTCTTC.

This clonotype was found many times. The chain uses TRBV5-1 and TRBJ2-1; D not resolved. In germline, CDR1 is SGHRS, CDR2 YFSETQ. The CDR3 is 15 residues long. The germline V and J ends were trimmed by 0 bases and 1 base, with 8 bases remaining between them. CDR3 nucleotide sequence: TGCGCCAGCAGCTTGGCCGCGGATTCCTACAATGAGCAGTTCTTC. Encoded protein: CASSLAADSYNEQFF.

This clonotype is labeled as medium-sized (0.01 to 0.1%). The rearrangement links TRBV20-1 to TRBJ1-1; D possibly corresponds to TRBD1 (6 bases). Germline CDR1 and CDR2: DFQATT and SNEGSKA (reference sequence). The germline V and J ends were trimmed by 7 bases and 6 bases, with 15 bases remaining between them. The CDR3 length is 12 residues. CDR3 residues: CSVLQGTAEAFF. CDR3 nucleotide sequence: TGCAGTGTACTTCAGGGGACGGCTGAAGCTTTCTTT.

This clonotype was counted at least ten times. This sequence joins TRBV6-1 and TRBJ1-4; D unclear. The CDR3 is 14 residues long. The germline V and J ends were trimmed by 3 bases and 8 bases, with 13 bases remaining between them. CDR1 is MNHNS, CDR2 SASEGT, per germline. The CDR3 region is CASSDGRPQEKLFF. CDR3 nucleotides: TGTGCCAGCAGTGACGGGCGACCCCAAGAAAAACTGTTTTTT.

In this sample, this clonotype turned up once. The chain couples TRBV12-3 or TRBV12-4 to TRBJ2-3, with a tentative D call TRBD2 (6 bases). CDR3 length: 13 residues. The V gene lost 5 bases and the J gene lost 8 bases, with 14 bases spanning the gap. CDR3 loop: CASSPRLEATQYF. The CDR3 DNA reads as TGTGCCAGCAGTCCAAGACTAGAGGCTACGCAGTATTTT.

This clonotype has ten or more counts. This sequence joins TRBV29-1 and TRBJ1-2; TRBD1 might be the D (6 bases). Trimming pared 6 bases from V and 4 bases from J, leaving 12 bases between. The CDR3 runs to 12 residues. Germline V lookup: CDR1 SQVTM, CDR2 ANQGSEA. In nucleotides, the CDR3 is TGCAGCGTGGACAGCCACGTCTATGGCTACACCTTC. Amino acid sequence: CSVDSHVYGYTF.

This clonotype was detected many times. This rearrangement joins TRBV7-2 to TRBJ1-3; no clear D. This CDR3 region has 14 residues. Per the germline V gene, CDR1 is SGHTA and CDR2 is FQGNSA. The V end lost 3 bases, the J end lost 4 bases, and 10 bases lay between the germline ends. Written as DNA, the CDR3 is TGTGCCAGCAGCTTCTCCGGGAAAGGAAACACCATATATTTT. Protein: CASSFSGKGNTIYF.

The chain joins TRBV28 to TRBJ1-2, with 10 bases identical to TRBD1. Per germline, CDR1 MDHEN and CDR2 SYDVKM. V gave up 4 bases and J gave up 8 bases; unmatched junction bases: 7. The CDR3 runs to 14 residues. CDR3 in DNA: TGTGCCAGCAGTTGGATCGGGACAGGGGACGGCTACACCTTC. Residues: CASSWIGTGDGYTF.

This clonotype showed up many times. The rearrangement joins TRBV7-2 to TRBJ2-7; no clear D. The CDR3 totals 14 residues. V dropped 3 bases and J dropped 2 bases, with 11 bases sitting between them. In germline, CDR1 is SGHTA, CDR2 FQGNSA. Written as DNA, the CDR3 is TGTGCCAGCAGCTTCCGCGGTCTAACCTACGAGCAGTACTTC. The encoded protein is CASSFRGLTYEQYF.

The V and J genes are TRBV20-1 and TRBJ1-4; tentative D call: TRBD1 (5 bases). The CDR3 runs 13 residues. The V end lost 6 bases, the J end lost 7 bases, and 15 bases lay between the germline ends. Germline-derived CDR1 and CDR2 are DFQATT and SNEGSKA (reference sequence). CDR3: CSAPTAGGEKLFF. CDR3 coding DNA: TGCAGTGCCCCGACCGCCGGGGGTGAAAAACTGTTTTTT.

The table lists this clonotype with many counts. The chain couples TRBV4-1 to TRBJ1-1, with D tentatively TRBD1 (5 bases). The germline V gene encodes CDR1 MGHRA and CDR2 YSYEKL. The CDR3 length is 13 residues. Trimming stripped 8 bases from V and 1 base from J, with 11 bases between. In DNA form, the CDR3 reads TGCGCCAGCGCGGGACTCCGGAACACTGAAGCTTTCTTT. Its translation is CASAGLRNTEAFF.

By share of the sample, this clonotype is medium-sized. The chain recombines TRBV12-3 or TRBV12-4 with TRBJ1-1; D not certain. The CDR3 length is 15 residues. The germline V and J ends were trimmed by 3 bases and 1 base, with 12 bases remaining between them. CDR3 protein: CASSFGVGGNTEAFF. DNA for the CDR3: TGTGCCAGCAGTTTTGGTGTGGGCGGGAACACTGAAGCTTTCTTT.

This clonotype was observed many times. The J gene is TRBJ1-2, the V gene TRBV28, with TRBD1 matching over 8 bases. CDR3 length equals 15 residues. V shed 4 bases, J shed 5 bases, and the junction held 9 bases outside the gene matches. In germline, CDR1 is MDHEN, CDR2 SYDVKM. CDR3 residues: CASSSDGTGHYGYTF. The CDR3 coding sequence is TGTGCCAGCAGTTCGGACGGGACAGGACATTATGGCTACACCTTC.

Many counts were recorded for this clonotype. The V call is TRBV13, the J call TRBJ2-3; unclear D gene. Germline CDR1 is PRHDT and CDR2 is FYEKMQ (reference sequence). This CDR3 is built from 12 residues. Trimming cost V 0 bases and J 5 bases, with 3 bases left between them. The CDR3 is CASSLGRDTQYF. CDR3 DNA sequence: TGTGCCAGCAGCTTAGGGAGAGATACGCAGTATTTT.

This clonotype was seen many times. CDR3: CASSEGPGSGEKLFF. The CDR3, as DNA: TGTGCCAGCAGTGAAGGTCCAGGGAGTGGGGAAAAACTGTTTTTT. This sequence joins TRBV2 and TRBJ1-4; perhaps TRBD1 as D (5 bases). Trimming stripped 1 base from V and 8 bases from J, with 14 bases between. The CDR3 runs 15 residues. The V gene's germline CDR1 is SNHLY and CDR2 FYNNEI.

The chain has TRBV20-1 and TRBJ2-7; TRBD1 matches at 9 bases. The germline V gene has CDR1 DFQATT and CDR2 SNEGSKA (reference sequence). V lost 1 base and J lost 1; bases outside the gene matches: 5. This CDR3 region has 15 residues. CDR3 nucleotide sequence: TGCAGTGCTAGAGTTGGGACAGGGACTTCCTACGAGCAGTACTTC. Translating gives CSARVGTGTSYEQYF.

The table lists this clonotype with a few counts. In DNA, the CDR3 is TGTGCCAGCAATCCGGGAGGGGGGGCAAACATTCAGTACTTC. Its protein product is CASNPGGGANIQYF. The V and J genes are TRBV6-5 and TRBJ2-4; 8 nucleotides align to TRBD2. The V segment lost 7 bases and the J segment 6 bases; nucleotides outside the gene matches: 8. Germline lookup yields CDR1 MNHEY and CDR2 SVGAGI. CDR3 length: 14 residues.

The J gene is TRBJ2-7, the V gene TRBV27; 9 nucleotides align to TRBD2. The V gene's germline CDR1 is MNHEY and CDR2 SMNVEV (reference sequence). V lost 5 bases to trimming and J lost 5 bases; unmatched junction nucleotides: 7. The CDR3 loop spans 14 amino acids. Written as DNA, the CDR3 is TGTGCCAGCAGTATACGGACTAGCGTGCACGAGCAGTACTTC. Amino acid sequence: CASSIRTSVHEQYF.

This clonotype appeared a few times. This chain links TRBV5-1 with TRBJ2-2, with 9 bases matching TRBD1. CDR1 SGHRS and CDR2 YFSETQ come from the germline V gene. V shed 10 bases and J 3 bases; nucleotides not matched to a gene: 4. This CDR3 region has 13 residues. The chain's CDR3 is CASRTGDTGELFF. Written as DNA, the CDR3 is TGCGCCTCCCGGACAGGGGACACCGGGGAGCTGTTTTTT.

This clonotype was seen repeatedly, ten times or more. The V and J genes are TRBV4-3 and TRBJ2-5; tentative D call: TRBD2 (5 bases). V lost 3 bases, J lost 8 bases, and 10 bases lay in between. The CDR3 totals 12 residues. Germline V lookup: CDR1 LGHNA, CDR2 YSLEER. The CDR3 is CASSQGANTQYF. CDR3 DNA: TGCGCCAGCAGCCAGGGAGCTAACACCCAGTACTTC.